This T cell receptor beta chain emerged from a study of T cell responses to AZD1222 COVID-19 vaccine. Study outcomes and limitations: Clonal diversity was possibly underestimated; the donors were predominantly white British and more often female.

The CDR3 sequence is 21 residues long. The germline gives CDR1 LGHDT, CDR2 YNNKEL (reference sequence). V was shortened by 4 bases and J by 0 bases, with 28 bases between the two germline ends. Method: immunoSEQ multiplex PCR; TCRdb's copy keeps in-frame clones and lacks some. The data hold 120,000 or so clones, with approximately 90% observed a single time. Remarks on this clone: The antigen remains undetermined.

The chain has TRBV3-1 (or the pseudogene TRBV3-2) and TRBJ2-4; no definite D call. The receptor comes from an adult in good health. Sequencing used peripheral blood, obtained on day 0 of MenACWY control vaccination. The CDR3 is CASSPSVVPGNLKVAKNIQYF. The DNA of the CDR3 is TGTGCCAGCAGCCCGAGCGTGGTTCCGGGCAACCTTAAAGTAGCCAAAAACATTCAGTACTTC.